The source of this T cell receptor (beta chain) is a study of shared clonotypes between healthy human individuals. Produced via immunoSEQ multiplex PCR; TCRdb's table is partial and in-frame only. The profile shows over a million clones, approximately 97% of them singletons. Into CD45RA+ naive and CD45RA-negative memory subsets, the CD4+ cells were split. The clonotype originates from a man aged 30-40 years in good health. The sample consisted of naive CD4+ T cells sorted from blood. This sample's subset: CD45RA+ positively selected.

In DNA, the CDR3 is TGTGCCAGCAGCCCGACAGGGGCCCAAGAGACCCAGTACTTC. This gives the protein CASSPTGAQETQYF. The chain combines TRBV11-2 with TRBJ2-5, with TRBD1 matching over 8 bases. Per the germline V gene, CDR1 is SGHAT and CDR2 is FQNNGV. V gave up 5 bases and J gave up 1 base; unmatched junction bases: 3. The CDR3 totals 14 residues.